What follows are 2 T cell receptor beta chains derived from one specimen sequenced in a study of molecular identifiers for immune sequencing clone quantification. TCRdb reprocessed the PCR reads via MiXCR and lists one record per CDR3 protein. The sample lists 350,000 or so distinct CDR3 sequences, roughly 23% occurring once. The sample taken for sequencing was naive CD8+ T cells from blood, with Jurkat cell RNA spiked in. Regarding subset: FACS-sorted CD8+CD4-CCR7+CD45RA+ naive T cells. These receptors were taken from a human donor in good health. Some libraries in this study had Jurkat cell RNA spiked in.

There are a few counts of this clonotype. V and J are TRBV5-1 and TRBJ1-1; tentatively, D is TRBD1 (5 bases). The CDR3 contains 14 residues. Germline loops: CDR1 SGHRS, CDR2 YFSETQ. Trimming took 3 bases from V and 3 from J, leaving 12 bases between them. CDR3 in DNA: TGCGCCAGCAGCTCCGATCCAGGGTACACTGAAGCTTTCTTT. Its protein product is CASSSDPGYTEAFF.

The CDR3 loop reads CASSRTGDRETQYF. The CDR3 nucleotides read TGTGCCAGCAGTAGGACAGGGGATCGGGAGACCCAGTACTTC. The chain recombines TRBV27 with TRBJ2-5, with TRBD1 matching over 9 bases. The CDR3 sequence is 14 residues long. After removal of 5 bases from V and 5 bases from J, the junction contained 6 bases not matched to a gene. Germline loops: CDR1 MNHEY, CDR2 SMNVEV (reference sequence).